This is a list of T cell receptor beta chains from one sample in a study of blood T cells in healthy people across ages. TCRdb processed the 5' RACE reads anew with MiXCR; each CDR3 protein has one entry. This table holds 550,000 to 700,000 distinct CDR3 sequences, 27% found once. Sequenced: blood. The receptor set was obtained from a woman in her 70s in good health. Both conserved end residues are part of each CDR3. D genes are given only for firm matches. Some rows have no size entry. The others give once, few or many, or a class for an expanded clone.

cdr3_nt | cdr3_aa | j_call | clone_size | v_call | d_call
TGTGCCAGCAGCTTAGGGGCAGGGGGGCATCGAGCGAACACTGAAGCTTTCTTT | CASSLGAGGHRANTEAFF | TRBJ1-1 | . | TRBV7-9 | TRBD1
TGTGCCATCACCCTCGGGCGGGAGTCCCCCAATGAGCAGTTCTTC | CAITLGRESPNEQFF | TRBJ2-1 | few | TRBV2 | TRBD2
TGCGCCAGCAGGTCGACAGCGAACACCGGGGAGCTGTTTTTT | CASRSTANTGELFF | TRBJ2-2 | . | TRBV5-1 | .
TGTGCCGGCAGCTTAGCCCCTAGGGCTAACTATGGCTACACCTTC | CAGSLAPRANYGYTF | TRBJ1-2 | . | TRBV11-2 | .
TGTGCCAGCAGCTTGGTGAGCGGGGTTAGCTACAATGAGCAGTTCTTC | CASSLVSGVSYNEQFF | TRBJ2-1 | few | TRBV7-2 | TRBD2
TGTGCCAGCAGTTTATTGGGCTCAACGGAGACCCAGTACTTC | CASSLLGSTETQYF | TRBJ2-5 | few | TRBV27 | .
TGCAGTGCTAGAGGGCGACAGTTCAGCTCTGGAAACACCATATATTTT | CSARGRQFSSGNTIYF | TRBJ1-3 | . | TRBV20-1 | .
TGCGCCAGCAGCGGCGATCCGGGATCTGGGGCCAACGTCCTGGCTTTC | CASSGDPGSGANVLAF | TRBJ2-6 | . | TRBV5-1 | .
TGTGCCAGCAGTTCCATGGGCGGGGGGATAGCCAAAAACATTCAGTACTTC | CASSSMGGGIAKNIQYF | TRBJ2-4 | . | TRBV6-2/TRBV6-3 | TRBD2
TGTGCCAGCAGCCCCCAAGGGGGCGCCGGGGCCAACGAGCAGTACTTC | CASSPQGGAGANEQYF | TRBJ2-7 | few | TRBV7-6 | TRBD1
TGTGCCAGCAGTTTGCGGTTGGGAAACTATGGCTACACCTTC | CASSLRLGNYGYTF | TRBJ1-2 | . | TRBV12-3/TRBV12-4 | .
TGCGCCAGCAGCCCAGCTCTCCCTAGAGGGACAGATACGCAGTATTTT | CASSPALPRGTDTQYF | TRBJ2-3 | . | TRBV5-1 | .
TGCAGCGTAGGACAGGGGGCGATGAATGAAAAACTGTTTTTT | CSVGQGAMNEKLFF | TRBJ1-4 | few | TRBV29-1 | TRBD1
TGTGCCTGGTCGGACAGCTATGGCTACACCTTC | CAWSDSYGYTF | TRBJ1-2 | . | TRBV30 | .
TGCAGTGCGCGAACAGGGGGCCCCTACGAGCAGTACTTC | CSARTGGPYEQYF | TRBJ2-7 | . | TRBV20-1 | TRBD1
TGTGCCAGCAGTTACTCGACTAGCGGCGGGGAGCTGTTTTTT | CASSYSTSGGELFF | TRBJ2-2 | . | TRBV6-5 | TRBD2
TGTGCCAGCAGCTTATTTGGAGCGGGGACCACAGATACGCAGTATTTT | CASSLFGAGTTDTQYF | TRBJ2-3 | few | TRBV7-2 | TRBD2